The rows below give T cell receptor beta chains drawn from one sample of a study of human T cells and chemical hapten exposure. TCRdb reprocessed the RACE reads with MiXCR, giving one entry per CDR3 protein. Of about 54,000 distinct CDR3 sequences in the sample, just under 10% were seen once. Sample: whole blood, taken in connection with sensitization to the hapten diphenylcyclopropenone (DPC). Every receptor here comes from a woman in her forties or fifties with alopecia areata. Some clones in this sample may be carry-over from other donors' samples. Both conserved end residues are part of each CDR3. D genes are given only for firm matches. Some rows mark clone size as missing; the rest say once, few, many or name a class of expanded clone.

V: TRBV20-1; J: TRBJ2-7; D: -; size: -; DNA: TGCAGTGCTAGAGATTGGCAGGATGCGGATCCGGGACACGAGCAGTACTTC; CDR3: CSARDWQDADPGHEQYF
V: TRBV7-6; J: TRBJ2-2; D: TRBD1; size: few; DNA: TGTGCCAGCAACGCCAAACCTGGGCCGGGACAGGGGTACACCGGGGAGCTGTTTTTT; CDR3: CASNAKPGPGQGYTGELFF
V: TRBV11-2; J: TRBJ1-2; D: TRBD1; size: -; DNA: TGTGCCAGCAGCCCCGCCGGGACAGGGCTTTCCCTATATGGCTACACCTTC; CDR3: CASSPAGTGLSLYGYTF
V: TRBV7-2; J: TRBJ2-3; D: -; size: -; DNA: TGTGCCAGCAGCTCCAGGAACCCGGCGTTGGATACGCAGTATTTT; CDR3: CASSSRNPALDTQYF
V: TRBV19; J: TRBJ1-1; D: -; size: -; DNA: TGTGCCAGTAGTACAAGGTACGAGAACACTGAAGCTTTCTTT; CDR3: CASSTRYENTEAFF
V: TRBV3-1; J: TRBJ1-5; D: TRBD1; size: -; DNA: TGTGCCAGCAGCCAGGCAGGGGGGCAGCCCCAGCATTTT; CDR3: CASSQAGGQPQHF
V: TRBV7-8; J: TRBJ2-1; D: TRBD1; size: -; DNA: TGTGCCAGCAGCCCAATAGACAGGGGGGTGGCTGAGCAGTTCTTC; CDR3: CASSPIDRGVAEQFF
V: TRBV27; J: TRBJ1-1; D: TRBD1; size: -; DNA: TGTGCCAGCAGCCGGGACAGGGCCCCAATCTACACTGAAGCTTTCTTT; CDR3: CASSRDRAPIYTEAFF
V: TRBV21-1; J: TRBJ1-2; D: -; size: few; DNA: TGTGCCAGTAGAAGACAGGGGGAAGAAGGCTACACCTTC; CDR3: CASRRQGEEGYTF
V: TRBV24-1; J: TRBJ1-2; D: -; size: many; DNA: TGTGCCACCAGTGATTTTGATTCTGGGAGCTACACCTTC; CDR3: CATSDFDSGSYTF
V: TRBV29-1; J: TRBJ2-4; D: TRBD2; size: few; DNA: TGCAGCGTTGTACGGGCGGGAGAAAACATTCAGTACTTC; CDR3: CSVVRAGENIQYF
V: TRBV7-8; J: TRBJ1-1; D: -; size: many; DNA: TGTGCCAGCAGCTTATTAGGGATGAACACTGAAGCTTTCTTT; CDR3: CASSLLGMNTEAFF
V: TRBV20-1; J: TRBJ2-7; D: -; size: -; DNA: TGCAGTGCTAGGCAGAACTACGAGCAGTACTTC; CDR3: CSARQNYEQYF
V: TRBV25-1; J: TRBJ2-5; D: -; size: -; DNA: TGTGCCAGCAGTGATTCGACTAGGCCAGAAGGTCGCCAGTACTTC; CDR3: CASSDSTRPEGRQYF
V: TRBV12-3/TRBV12-4; J: TRBJ2-3; D: -; size: -; DNA: TGTGCCAGCAGTCCGTTTACAGGGAGCGCAGATACGCAGTATTTT; CDR3: CASSPFTGSADTQYF
V: TRBV2; J: TRBJ2-3; D: -; size: few; DNA: TGTGCCAGCAGTGAAGATGCGGGCACAGATACGCAGTATTTT; CDR3: CASSEDAGTDTQYF
V: TRBV7-2; J: TRBJ2-2; D: -; size: -; DNA: TGTGCCAGCAGCCAGGCCTCAGGCACTCCAGAGACCGGGGAGCTGTTTTTT; CDR3: CASSQASGTPETGELFF
V: TRBV28; J: TRBJ1-2; D: -; size: -; DNA: TGTGTTGTTTGGGACGTAATGGGCTATGGCTACACCTTC; CDR3: CVVWDVMGYGYTF
V: TRBV2; J: TRBJ2-5; D: TRBD1; size: -; DNA: TGTGCCAGCAACTGGGACAGGGATGAGACCCAGTACTTC; CDR3: CASNWDRDETQYF
V: TRBV28; J: TRBJ2-3; D: -; size: many; DNA: TGTGCCAGCAAAGAGGCACGGGGAAGCACAGATACGCAGTATTTT; CDR3: CASKEARGSTDTQYF
V: TRBV5-5; J: TRBJ1-6; D: TRBD1; size: many; DNA: TGTGCCAGCAGCCCCGGACAGGCACTGTCGTTTTCACCCCTCCACTTT; CDR3: CASSPGQALSFSPLHF
V: TRBV7-2; J: TRBJ1-4; D: TRBD1; size: many; DNA: TGTGCCAGCGGGACAGGGAATGAAAAACTGTTTTTT; CDR3: CASGTGNEKLFF
V: TRBV5-1; J: TRBJ1-1; D: -; size: -; DNA: TGCGCCAGCAGCTTCACAGGCGGGGGTGGCACTGAAGCTTTCTTT; CDR3: CASSFTGGGGTEAFF
V: TRBV5-1; J: TRBJ1-3; D: -; size: -; DNA: TGCGCCAGCAGCTTGGACAGCTCTGGAAACACCATATATTTT; CDR3: CASSLDSSGNTIYF
V: TRBV18; J: TRBJ2-5; D: TRBD2; size: few; DNA: TGTGCCAGCTCACCACCGGGGACTAGCGGGGGGTCCCAAGAGACCCAGTACTTC; CDR3: CASSPPGTSGGSQETQYF
V: TRBV11-2; J: TRBJ2-1; D: TRBD2; size: -; DNA: TGTGCCAGCAGCTTCGGACTAGCGGGAAAAGAGCAGTTCTTC; CDR3: CASSFGLAGKEQFF
V: TRBV7-8; J: TRBJ1-1; D: -; size: many; DNA: TGTGCCAGCAGCTTTTTTAAGAACACTGAAGCTTTCTTT; CDR3: CASSFFKNTEAFF
V: TRBV5-5; J: TRBJ2-4; D: -; size: -; DNA: TGTGCCAGCAGCTTAAGCTCGGCACAAATTCAGTACTTC; CDR3: CASSLSSAQIQYF
V: TRBV20-1; J: TRBJ1-6; D: -; size: few; DNA: TGCAGTGCTAGGATTAGGGACACCCCCTCCTATAATTCACCCCTCCACTTT; CDR3: CSARIRDTPSYNSPLHF
V: TRBV27; J: TRBJ2-7; D: TRBD2; size: few; DNA: TGTGCCAGCAGTTCTTTGTTAGCGGGAGGCGAGCAGTACTTC; CDR3: CASSSLLAGGEQYF
V: TRBV28; J: TRBJ2-6; D: -; size: few; DNA: TGTGCCAGCAGTTTATTAGGAGGGGGCGCTGGGGCCAACGTCCTGACTTTC; CDR3: CASSLLGGGAGANVLTF
V: TRBV28; J: TRBJ2-7; D: TRBD1; size: few; DNA: TGTGCCAGCAGCCACCCCGGACAGGGGGCCCACGAGCAGTACTTC; CDR3: CASSHPGQGAHEQYF
V: TRBV11-2; J: TRBJ2-2; D: -; size: -; DNA: TGTGCCAGCAGCGCCGCCGCCAGCAGGAGGTCCGGGGAGCTGTTTTTT; CDR3: CASSAAASRRSGELFF
V: TRBV28; J: TRBJ1-1; D: -; size: few; DNA: TGTGCCAGCAGGCTCTCCGGGACTGAAGCTTTCTTT; CDR3: CASRLSGTEAFF
V: TRBV27; J: TRBJ2-7; D: -; size: -; DNA: TGTGCCAGCAGCCTGGGACGGGGCCTTGGCGAGCAGTACTTC; CDR3: CASSLGRGLGEQYF
V: TRBV28; J: TRBJ1-2; D: -; size: -; DNA: TGTGCCAGCAGGAAGCCCGTAGCTGGGGCGACAGGCTACACCTTC; CDR3: CASRKPVAGATGYTF
V: TRBV11-2; J: TRBJ1-4; D: -; size: many; DNA: TGTGCCAGCAGCTTAGATCGTCACGGGGAACTGTTTTTT; CDR3: CASSLDRHGELFF
V: TRBV12-3/TRBV12-4; J: TRBJ1-5; D: TRBD1; size: many; DNA: TGTGCCAGCAGTTGGGGACAGTCAAATCAGCCCCAGCATTTT; CDR3: CASSWGQSNQPQHF
V: TRBV20-1; J: TRBJ2-2; D: -; size: -; DNA: TGCAGTGCTAGAGTTTCATCACTTAACACCGGGGAGCTGTTTTTT; CDR3: CSARVSSLNTGELFF
V: TRBV24-1; J: TRBJ2-3; D: -; size: many; DNA: TGTGCCACCAGTGATCCACGTCCTTCGGGGATAGCAGATACGCAGTATTTT; CDR3: CATSDPRPSGIADTQYF
V: TRBV11-3; J: TRBJ2-7; D: -; size: few; DNA: TGTGCCAGCAGCTTGGGACGCTCCGGGGAGCAGTACTTC; CDR3: CASSLGRSGEQYF
V: TRBV12-3/TRBV12-4; J: TRBJ2-3; D: TRBD2; size: few; DNA: TGTGCCAGCAGTCTTTTAGGACTAGCCGCAGATACGCAGTATTTT; CDR3: CASSLLGLAADTQYF
V: TRBV3-1; J: TRBJ1-3; D: -; size: many; DNA: TGTGCCAGCAGCGTAGGTCACTCTGGAAACACCATATATTTT; CDR3: CASSVGHSGNTIYF
V: TRBV27; J: TRBJ1-1; D: -; size: few; DNA: TGTGCCAGCCGGAGAGGGCCAATAAACACTGAAGCTTTCTTT; CDR3: CASRRGPINTEAFF
V: TRBV5-1; J: TRBJ2-1; D: TRBD2; size: many; DNA: TGCGCCAGCAGAGAGGGACTAGCGGGGTACTACAATGAGCAGTTCTTC; CDR3: CASREGLAGYYNEQFF
V: TRBV11-2; J: TRBJ2-5; D: -; size: many; DNA: TGTGCCAGCAGCTTAGATCGTTGGGGCGGAGAAGAGACCCAGTACTTC; CDR3: CASSLDRWGGEETQYF
V: TRBV29-1; J: TRBJ1-1; D: TRBD1; size: -; DNA: TGCAGCGTTGGGGGACGACAGGGTGTGAACACTGAAGCTTTCTTT; CDR3: CSVGGRQGVNTEAFF
V: TRBV6-1; J: TRBJ1-1; D: -; size: few; DNA: TGTGCCAGCAACCGGGACGGGGCGAACACTGAAGCTTTCTTT; CDR3: CASNRDGANTEAFF
V: TRBV28; J: TRBJ1-2; D: -; size: -; DNA: TGTGCCAGCAGCGAACCTTCCGGGGGGCGGGGCTATGGCTACACCTTC; CDR3: CASSEPSGGRGYGYTF
V: TRBV6-5; J: TRBJ1-4; D: -; size: -; DNA: TGTGCCAGCAGTTACTCAGGGAGGGGAAATGAAAAACTGTTTTTT; CDR3: CASSYSGRGNEKLFF
V: TRBV6-2/TRBV6-3; J: TRBJ1-3; D: -; size: many; DNA: TGTGCCAGCAGTGTCCGGGACGACTACCTCCGGGGATATTTT; CDR3: CASSVRDDYLRGYF
V: TRBV11-2; J: TRBJ1-6; D: -; size: many; DNA: TGTGCCAGCAGACTGACAGCAATGACCAATTCACCCCTCCACTTT; CDR3: CASRLTAMTNSPLHF
V: TRBV28; J: TRBJ1-2; D: TRBD1; size: -; DNA: TGTGCCAGCATCCCAGGCGGGACAGGGGTCTATGGCTACACCTTC; CDR3: CASIPGGTGVYGYTF
V: TRBV7-6; J: TRBJ2-3; D: -; size: -; DNA: TGTGCCAGCAGCTTAGCTCCGGCGGAAAGTACAGATACGCAGTATTTT; CDR3: CASSLAPAESTDTQYF
V: TRBV20-1; J: TRBJ2-1; D: -; size: few; DNA: TGCAGTGCTATTCAGTTAGCGACCCTGGCGAATGAGCAGTTCTTC; CDR3: CSAIQLATLANEQFF